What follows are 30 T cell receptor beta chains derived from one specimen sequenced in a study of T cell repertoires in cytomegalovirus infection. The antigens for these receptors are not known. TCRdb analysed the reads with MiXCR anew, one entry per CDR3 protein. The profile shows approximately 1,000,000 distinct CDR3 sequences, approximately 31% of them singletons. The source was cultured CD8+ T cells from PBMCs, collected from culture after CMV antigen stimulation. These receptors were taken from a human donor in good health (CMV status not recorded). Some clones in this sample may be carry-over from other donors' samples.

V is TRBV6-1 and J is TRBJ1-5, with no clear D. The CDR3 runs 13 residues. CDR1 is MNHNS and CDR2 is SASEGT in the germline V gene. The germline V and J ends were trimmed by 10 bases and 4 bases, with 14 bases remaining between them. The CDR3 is CANTNPYNQPQHF. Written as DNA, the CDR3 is TGTGCCAACACCAATCCGTATAATCAGCCCCAGCATTTT.

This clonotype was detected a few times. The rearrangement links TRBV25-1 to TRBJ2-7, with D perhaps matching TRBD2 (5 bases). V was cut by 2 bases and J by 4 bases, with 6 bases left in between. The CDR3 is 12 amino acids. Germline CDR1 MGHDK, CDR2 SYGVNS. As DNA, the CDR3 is TGTGCCAGCAGTGAAGGGGAGTACGAGCAGTACTTC. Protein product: CASSEGEYEQYF.

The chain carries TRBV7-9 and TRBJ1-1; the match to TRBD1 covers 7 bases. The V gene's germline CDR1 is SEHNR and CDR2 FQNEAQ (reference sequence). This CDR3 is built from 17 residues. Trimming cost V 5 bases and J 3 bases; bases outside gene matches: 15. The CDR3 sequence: CASSPLRTGPLDTEAFF. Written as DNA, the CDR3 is TGTGCCAGCAGCCCTTTACGGACAGGACCTTTGGACACTGAAGCTTTCTTT.

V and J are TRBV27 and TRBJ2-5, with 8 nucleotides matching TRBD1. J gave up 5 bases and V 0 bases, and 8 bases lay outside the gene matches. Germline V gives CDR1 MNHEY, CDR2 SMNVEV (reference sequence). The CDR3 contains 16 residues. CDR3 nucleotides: TGTGCCAGCAGTTTATCTCTGGACAGGGTCAGGGAGACCCAGTACTTC. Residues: CASSLSLDRVRETQYF.

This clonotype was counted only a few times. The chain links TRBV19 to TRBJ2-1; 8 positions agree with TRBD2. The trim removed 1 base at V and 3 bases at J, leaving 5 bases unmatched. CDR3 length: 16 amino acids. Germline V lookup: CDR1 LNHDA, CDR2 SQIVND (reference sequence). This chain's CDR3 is CASSIGGGGHYNEQFF. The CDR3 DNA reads TGTGCCAGTAGTATAGGGGGCGGGGGGCACTACAATGAGCAGTTCTTC.

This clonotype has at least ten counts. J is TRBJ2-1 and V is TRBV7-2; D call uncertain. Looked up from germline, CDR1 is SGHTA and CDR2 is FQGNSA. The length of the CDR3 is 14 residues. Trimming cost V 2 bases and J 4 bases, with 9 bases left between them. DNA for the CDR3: TGTGCCAGCAGCTTATTGTCCCGTTACAATGAGCAGTTCTTC. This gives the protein CASSLLSRYNEQFF.

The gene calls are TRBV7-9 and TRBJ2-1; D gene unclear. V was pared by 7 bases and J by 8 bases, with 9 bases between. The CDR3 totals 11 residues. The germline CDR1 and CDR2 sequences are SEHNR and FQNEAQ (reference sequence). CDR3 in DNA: TGTGCCAGCACCTCCAACGATGAGCAGTTCTTC. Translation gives CASTSNDEQFF.

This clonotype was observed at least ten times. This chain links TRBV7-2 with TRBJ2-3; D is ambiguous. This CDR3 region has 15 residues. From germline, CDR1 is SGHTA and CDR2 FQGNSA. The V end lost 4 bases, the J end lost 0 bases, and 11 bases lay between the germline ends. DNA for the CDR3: TGTGCCAGCAGCTCTTACTCAGTTAGCACAGATACGCAGTATTTT. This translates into CASSSYSVSTDTQYF.

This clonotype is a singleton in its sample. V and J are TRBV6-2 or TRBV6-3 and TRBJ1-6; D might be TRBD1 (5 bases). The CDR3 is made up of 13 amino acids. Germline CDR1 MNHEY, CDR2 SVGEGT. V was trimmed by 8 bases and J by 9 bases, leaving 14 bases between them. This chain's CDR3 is CASDFGDASPLHF. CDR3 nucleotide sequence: TGTGCCAGCGATTTCGGGGACGCTTCACCCCTCCACTTT.

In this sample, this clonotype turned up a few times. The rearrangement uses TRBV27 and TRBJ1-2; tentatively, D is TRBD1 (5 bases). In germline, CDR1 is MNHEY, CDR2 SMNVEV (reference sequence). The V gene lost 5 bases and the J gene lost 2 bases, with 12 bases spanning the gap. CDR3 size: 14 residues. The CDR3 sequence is CASSRSGGNYGYTF. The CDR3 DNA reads TGTGCCAGCAGTCGGAGTGGGGGGAACTATGGCTACACCTTC.

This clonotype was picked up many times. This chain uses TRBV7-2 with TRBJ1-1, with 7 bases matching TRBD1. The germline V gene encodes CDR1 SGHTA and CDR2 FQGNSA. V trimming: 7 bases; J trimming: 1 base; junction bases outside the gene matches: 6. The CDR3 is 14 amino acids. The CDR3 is CASNRDSPNTEAFF. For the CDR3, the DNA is TGTGCCAGCAACAGGGACAGTCCGAACACTGAAGCTTTCTTT.

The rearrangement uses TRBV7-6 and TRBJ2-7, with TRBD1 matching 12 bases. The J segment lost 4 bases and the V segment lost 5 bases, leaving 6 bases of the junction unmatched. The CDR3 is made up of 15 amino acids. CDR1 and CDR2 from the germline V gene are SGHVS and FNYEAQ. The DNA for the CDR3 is TGTGCCAGCAGCCCTGAGGGACAGGGGGCTTACGAGCAGTACGTC. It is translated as CASSPEGQGAYEQYV.

CDR3 sequence reads: CAISEWQENQETQYF. DNA for the CDR3: TGTGCCATCAGTGAATGGCAGGAGAACCAAGAGACCCAGTACTTC. V gene TRBV10-3 combines with J gene TRBJ2-5; D gene unclear. Looked up from germline, CDR1 is ENHRY and CDR2 is SYGVKD. V was clipped by 3 bases and J by 0 bases, with 11 bases between them. There are 15 residues in the CDR3.

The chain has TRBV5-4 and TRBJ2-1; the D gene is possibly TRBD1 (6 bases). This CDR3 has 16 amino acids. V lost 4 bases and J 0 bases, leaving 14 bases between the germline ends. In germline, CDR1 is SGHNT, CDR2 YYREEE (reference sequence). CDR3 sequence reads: CASSLRDMFSYNEQFF. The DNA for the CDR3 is TGTGCCAGCAGCCTCAGGGACATGTTCTCCTACAATGAGCAGTTCTTC.

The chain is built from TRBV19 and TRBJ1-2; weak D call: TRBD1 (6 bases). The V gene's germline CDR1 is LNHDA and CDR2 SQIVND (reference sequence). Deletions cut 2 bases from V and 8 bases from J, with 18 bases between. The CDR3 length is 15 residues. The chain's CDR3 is CASSIKDRSVGGYTF. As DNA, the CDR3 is TGTGCCAGTAGTATAAAGGACAGAAGTGTAGGAGGCTACACCTTC.

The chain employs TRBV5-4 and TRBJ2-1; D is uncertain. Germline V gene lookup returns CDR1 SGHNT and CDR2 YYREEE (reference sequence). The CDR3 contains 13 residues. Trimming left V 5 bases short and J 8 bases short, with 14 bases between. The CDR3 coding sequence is TGTGCCAGCAGTCCCGGATCCGGCTATGAGCAGTTCTTC. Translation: CASSPGSGYEQFF.

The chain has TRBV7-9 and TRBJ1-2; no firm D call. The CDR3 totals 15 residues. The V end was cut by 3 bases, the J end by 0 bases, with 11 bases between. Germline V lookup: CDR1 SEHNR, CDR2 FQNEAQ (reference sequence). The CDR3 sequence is CASSFQEPSNYGYTF. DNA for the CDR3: TGTGCCAGCAGCTTCCAGGAGCCCTCTAACTATGGCTACACCTTC.

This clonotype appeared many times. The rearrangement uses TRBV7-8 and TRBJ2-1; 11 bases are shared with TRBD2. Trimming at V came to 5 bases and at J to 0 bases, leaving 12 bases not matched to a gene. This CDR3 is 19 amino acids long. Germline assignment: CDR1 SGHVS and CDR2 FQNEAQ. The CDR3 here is CASSPSGTSGSRSYNEQFF. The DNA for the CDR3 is TGTGCCAGCAGCCCCTCCGGGACTAGCGGCTCACGCTCCTACAATGAGCAGTTCTTC.

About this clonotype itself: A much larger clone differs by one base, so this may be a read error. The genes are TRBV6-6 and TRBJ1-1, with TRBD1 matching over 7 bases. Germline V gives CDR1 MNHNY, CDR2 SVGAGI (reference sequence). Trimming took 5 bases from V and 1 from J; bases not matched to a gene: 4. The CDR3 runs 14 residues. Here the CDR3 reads CASSKYRGNTEAFF. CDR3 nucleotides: TGTGCCAGCAGTAAATACAGGGGGAACACTGAAGCTTTCTTT.

The CDR3 DNA is TGTGCCAGCAGCCGACCGCGGGAGGAGCAGTTCTTC. The encoded protein is CASSRPREEQFF. J is TRBJ2-1 and V is TRBV27, with 7 bases aligning to TRBD2. CDR3 size: 12 residues. Losses at the gene ends were 6 bases for V and 10 bases for J; bases not matched to a gene: 6. Germline CDR1 is MNHEY and CDR2 is SMNVEV (reference sequence).

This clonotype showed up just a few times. As DNA, the CDR3 is TGTGCCAGCAGCCAAGTCCCCCGGAACACTGAAGCTTTCTTT. As protein: CASSQVPRNTEAFF. The V gene is TRBV14, the J gene TRBJ1-1; the D is unclear. The CDR3 is 14 amino acids. Germline V lookup: CDR1 SGHDN, CDR2 FVKESK. V was trimmed by 1 base and J by 1 base, leaving 7 bases between them.

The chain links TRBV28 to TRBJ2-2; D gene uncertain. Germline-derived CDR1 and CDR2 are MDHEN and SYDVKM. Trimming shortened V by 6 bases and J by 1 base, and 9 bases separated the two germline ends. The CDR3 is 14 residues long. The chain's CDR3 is CASRERRNTGELFF. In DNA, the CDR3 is TGTGCCAGCAGGGAAAGGCGGAACACCGGGGAGCTGTTTTTT.

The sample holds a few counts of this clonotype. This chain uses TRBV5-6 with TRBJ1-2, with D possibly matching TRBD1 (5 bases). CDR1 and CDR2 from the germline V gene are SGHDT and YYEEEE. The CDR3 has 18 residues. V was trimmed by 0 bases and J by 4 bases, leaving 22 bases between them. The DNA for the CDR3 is TGTGCCAGCAGCTTGGGACAGAGTCTTCCTCTAGGCCTCTATGGCTACACCTTC. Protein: CASSLGQSLPLGLYGYTF.

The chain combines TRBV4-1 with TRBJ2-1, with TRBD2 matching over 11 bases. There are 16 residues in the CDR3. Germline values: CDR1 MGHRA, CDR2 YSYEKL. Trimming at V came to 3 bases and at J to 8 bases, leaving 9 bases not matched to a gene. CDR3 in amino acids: CASSHVAGGQDDEQFF. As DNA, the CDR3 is TGCGCCAGCAGCCACGTAGCGGGGGGGCAGGACGATGAGCAGTTCTTC.

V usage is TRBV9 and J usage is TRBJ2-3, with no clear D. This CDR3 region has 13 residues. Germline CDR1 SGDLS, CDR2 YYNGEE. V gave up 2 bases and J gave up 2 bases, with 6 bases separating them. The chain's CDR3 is CASSVWSTDTQYF. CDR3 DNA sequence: TGTGCCAGCAGCGTGTGGTCCACAGATACGCAGTATTTT.

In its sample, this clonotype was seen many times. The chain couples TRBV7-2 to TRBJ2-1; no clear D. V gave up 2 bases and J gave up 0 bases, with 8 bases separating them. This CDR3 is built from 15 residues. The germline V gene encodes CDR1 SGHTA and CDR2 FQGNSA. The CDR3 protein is CASSLRPSSYNEQFF. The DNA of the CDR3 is TGTGCCAGCAGCTTAAGGCCAAGCTCCTACAATGAGCAGTTCTTC. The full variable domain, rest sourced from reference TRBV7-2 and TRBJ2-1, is GAGVSQSPSNKVTEKGKDVELRCDPISGHTALYWYRQSLGQGLEFLIYFQGNSAPDKSGLPSDRFSAERTGGSVSTLTIQRTQQEDSAVYLCASSLRPSSYNEQFFGPGTRLTVL.

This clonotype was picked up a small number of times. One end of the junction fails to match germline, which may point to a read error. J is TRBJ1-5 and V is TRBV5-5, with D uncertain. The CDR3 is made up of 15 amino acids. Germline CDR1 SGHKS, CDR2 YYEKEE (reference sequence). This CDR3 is CARSLEQSRNQPQHF. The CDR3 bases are TGTGCCAGAAGCTTGGAACAGTCCCGGAATCAGCCCCAGCATTTT. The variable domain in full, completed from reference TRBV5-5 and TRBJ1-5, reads DAGVTQSPTHLIKTRGQQVTLRCSPISGHKSVSWYQQVLGQGPQFIFQYYEKEERGRGNFPDRFSARQFPNYSSELNVNALLLGDSALYLCARSLEQSRNQPQHFGDGTRLSIL.

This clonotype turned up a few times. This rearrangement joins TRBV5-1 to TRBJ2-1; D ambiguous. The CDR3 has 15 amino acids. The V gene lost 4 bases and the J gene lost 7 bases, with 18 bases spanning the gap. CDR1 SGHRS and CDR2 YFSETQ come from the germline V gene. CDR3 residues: CASSPQVGKDNEQFF. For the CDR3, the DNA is TGCGCCAGCAGCCCCCAAGTTGGAAAGGATAATGAGCAGTTCTTC.

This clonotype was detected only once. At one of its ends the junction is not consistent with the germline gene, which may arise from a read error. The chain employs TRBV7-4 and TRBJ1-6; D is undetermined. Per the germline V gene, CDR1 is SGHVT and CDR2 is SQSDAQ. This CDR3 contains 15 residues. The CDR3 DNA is TGTGCCAGCACCCCCATGGATATTGCAAATTTACCCCTCCACTTT. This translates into CASTPMDIANLPLHF.

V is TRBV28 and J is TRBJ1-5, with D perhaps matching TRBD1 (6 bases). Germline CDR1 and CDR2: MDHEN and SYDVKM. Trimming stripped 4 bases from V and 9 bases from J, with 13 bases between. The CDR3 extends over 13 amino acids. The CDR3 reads CASSSQGLLPQHF. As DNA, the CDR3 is TGTGCCAGCAGTTCCCAGGGGCTCCTGCCCCAGCATTTT.